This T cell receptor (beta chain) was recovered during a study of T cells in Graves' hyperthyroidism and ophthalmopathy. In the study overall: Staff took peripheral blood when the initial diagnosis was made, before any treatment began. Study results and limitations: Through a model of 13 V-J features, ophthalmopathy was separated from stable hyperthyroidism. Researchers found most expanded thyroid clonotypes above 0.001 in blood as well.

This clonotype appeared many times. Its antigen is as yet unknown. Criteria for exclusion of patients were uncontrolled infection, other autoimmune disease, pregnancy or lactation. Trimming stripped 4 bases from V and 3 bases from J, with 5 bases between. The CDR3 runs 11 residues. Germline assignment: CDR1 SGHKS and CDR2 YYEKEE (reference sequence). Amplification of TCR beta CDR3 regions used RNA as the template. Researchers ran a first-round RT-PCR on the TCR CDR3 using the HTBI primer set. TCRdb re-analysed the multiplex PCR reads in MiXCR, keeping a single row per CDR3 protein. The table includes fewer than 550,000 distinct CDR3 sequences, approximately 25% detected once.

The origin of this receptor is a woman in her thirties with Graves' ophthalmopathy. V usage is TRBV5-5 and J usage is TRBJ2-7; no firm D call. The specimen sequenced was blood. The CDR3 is CASSVGYEQYF. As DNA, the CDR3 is TGTGCCAGCAGCGTAGGCTACGAGCAGTACTTC. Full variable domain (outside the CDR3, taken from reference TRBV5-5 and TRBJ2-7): DAGVTQSPTHLIKTRGQQVTLRCSPISGHKSVSWYQQVLGQGPQFIFQYYEKEERGRGNFPDRFSARQFPNYSSELNVNALLLGDSALYLCASSVGYEQYFGPGTRLTVT.